The 24 T cell receptor beta chains listed next were all sequenced from one sample in a study of blood T cell repertoires in COVID-19. Libraries were prepared by immunoSEQ multiplex PCR; TCRdb keeps only in-frame clonotypes and omits some of them. The sample lists 310,000 or so clones, around 89% seen once, with under 4.5% in the top ten. The source material was peripheral blood. These receptors were taken from a woman in her 50s with active or convalescent COVID-19.

This sequence joins TRBV27 and TRBJ2-3; the D gene is possibly TRBD2 (7 bases). The CDR3 spans 18 residues. The germline V gene encodes CDR1 MNHEY and CDR2 SMNVEV (reference sequence). The V end lost 4 bases, the J end lost 1 base, and 21 bases lay between the germline ends. In DNA, the CDR3 is TGTGCCAGCAGTTCACAGCCCTCGCGGGGGCTGGGCACAGATACGCAGTATTTT. Translated: CASSSQPSRGLGTDTQYF.

The V call is TRBV4-3, the J call TRBJ1-6, with 7 positions matching TRBD1. V lost 0 bases to trimming and J lost 10 bases; unmatched junction nucleotides: 6. The CDR3 is 15 residues long. CDR1 and CDR2 (germline): LGHNA, YSLEER. The CDR3 is CASSQEGQSGSPLHF. The CDR3 DNA reads TGCGCCAGCAGCCAAGAGGGACAGAGCGGATCACCCCTCCACTTT.

The rearrangement links TRBV5-5 to TRBJ1-3, with D perhaps matching TRBD1 (6 bases). Germline V CDR1 and CDR2: SGHKS, YYEKEE (reference sequence). V lost 2 bases to trimming and J lost 0 bases, with 15 bases between them. This CDR3 contains 17 residues. The chain's CDR3 is CASSFLAGETSGNTIYF. The CDR3 DNA is TGTGCCAGCAGCTTCTTGGCAGGGGAGACCTCTGGAAACACCATATATTTT.

V gene TRBV3-1 (or the pseudogene TRBV3-2) combines with J gene TRBJ2-1; tentative D call: TRBD2 (6 bases). Trimming left V 1 base short and J 6 bases short, with 13 bases between. The CDR3 is made up of 15 amino acids. The germline V gene encodes CDR1 LGHDT and CDR2 YNNKEL (reference sequence). This chain's CDR3 is CASSQAYREFNEQFF. CDR3 nucleotide sequence: TGTGCCAGCAGCCAAGCCTACCGGGAGTTCAATGAGCAGTTCTTC.

The CDR3 spells CASSKGASTDTQYF. The CDR3, as DNA: TGCGCCAGCAGCAAGGGGGCTAGCACAGATACGCAGTATTTT. The chain links TRBV5-1 to TRBJ2-3, with 7 bases identical to TRBD1. After removal of 4 bases from V and 0 bases from J, the junction contained 2 bases not matched to a gene. The CDR3 sequence is 14 residues long. Germline V lookup: CDR1 SGHRS, CDR2 YFSETQ.

This clone was seen just once. This sequence joins TRBV30 and TRBJ1-4; 11 nucleotides line up with TRBD1. The V and J ends lost 2 bases and 7 bases, in that order; junction bases with no gene match: 6. Germline lookup yields CDR1 GTSNPN and CDR2 SVGIG (reference sequence). The CDR3 consists of 15 residues. The CDR3 DNA follows: TGTGCCTGGAGTTCCGGACAGGGGGCAGGTGAAAAACTGTTTTTT. Translated: CAWSSGQGAGEKLFF.

This chain connects TRBV11-2 to TRBJ1-6; D is perhaps TRBD1 (6 bases). Trimming took off 5 bases at V and 10 bases at J, with 21 bases between the two ends. The CDR3 is 16 amino acids. Germline V gives CDR1 SGHAT, CDR2 FQNNGV. This chain's CDR3 is CASSPETGPPYSPLHF. CDR3 coding DNA: TGTGCCAGCAGCCCAGAGACAGGTCCCCCGTACTCACCCCTCCACTTT.

This clone has just a few counts. In DNA, the CDR3 is TGTGCCAGTAGTATAAGGGGCACTGAAGCTTTCTTT. It encodes CASSIRGTEAFF. The chain links TRBV19 to TRBJ1-1, with D possibly matching TRBD1 (5 bases). Germline values: CDR1 LNHDA, CDR2 SQIVND (reference sequence). The ends were cut back, 2 bases at V and 4 bases at J, with 5 bases in the middle. CDR3 length equals 12 residues.

Only one count was recorded for this clone. The chain combines TRBV5-6 with TRBJ1-5; 7 bases agree with TRBD1. V shed 0 bases and J 5 bases; nucleotides not matched to a gene: 2. Germline values: CDR1 SGHDT, CDR2 YYEEEE. This CDR3 is 14 amino acids long. Written as DNA, the CDR3 is TGTGCCAGCAGCTTGGGACAGGGTGATCAGCCCCAGCATTTT. It translates to CASSLGQGDQPQHF.

This clone came up a few times. The chain employs TRBV7-6 and TRBJ1-5, with D uncertain. Germline loops: CDR1 SGHVS, CDR2 FNYEAQ. V was shortened by 3 bases and J by 5 bases, with 8 bases between the two germline ends. The CDR3 totals 13 residues. CDR3 sequence (DNA): TGTGCCAGCAGCTTGAGCCTTGATCAGCCCCAGCATTTT. Translating it yields CASSLSLDQPQHF.

The gene calls are TRBV4-2 and TRBJ1-5; D is unresolved. V shed 1 base and J shed 8 bases, with 12 bases lying between them. This CDR3 spans 14 amino acids. Germline loops: CDR1 LGHNA, CDR2 YNFKEQ. The CDR3 loop reads CASSQADMEEPQHF. CDR3 DNA: TGTGCCAGCAGCCAAGCCGATATGGAGGAGCCCCAGCATTTT.

The chain employs TRBV11-2 and TRBJ2-3; no clear D gene. The CDR3 loop spans 13 amino acids. CDR1 and CDR2 (germline): SGHAT, FQNNGV. V shed 5 bases and J shed 0 bases, with 6 bases lying between them. This CDR3 is CASSPLSTDTQYF. CDR3 DNA sequence: TGTGCCAGCAGCCCCCTCAGCACAGATACGCAGTATTTT.

This clone was seen a single time. The chain couples TRBV6-5 to TRBJ2-7; a possible D gene is TRBD1 (5 bases). The V gene's germline CDR1 is MNHEY and CDR2 SVGAGI. V lost 6 bases to trimming and J lost 1 base, with 10 bases between them. The CDR3 consists of 13 residues. Here the CDR3 reads CASRSDRSYEQYF. The CDR3 DNA reads as TGTGCCAGCAGATCTGACAGATCCTACGAGCAGTACTTC.

The chain uses TRBV3-1 (or the pseudogene TRBV3-2) and TRBJ2-5; 12 bases are a match to TRBD2. The germline V gene has CDR1 LGHDT and CDR2 YNNKEL (reference sequence). The ends lost 4 bases at V and 0 bases at J; junction bases unmatched: 6. The CDR3 has 17 amino acids. CDR3 region: CASSRLAGAPNQETQYF. The CDR3 coding sequence is TGTGCCAGCAGCCGACTAGCGGGGGCCCCAAACCAAGAGACCCAGTACTTC.

The rearrangement links TRBV15 to TRBJ1-5; D may be TRBD1 (5 bases). Germline V gene lookup returns CDR1 LNHNV and CDR2 YYDKDF (reference sequence). CDR3 length: 12 amino acids. Between the trimmed V and J ends, which lost 1 base and 11 bases, there was a span of 9 bases. CDR3 region: CATSRVPGAQHF. The CDR3 coding sequence is TGTGCCACCAGCAGAGTGCCGGGGGCCCAGCATTTT.

This chain joins TRBV18 and TRBJ1-1; the D gene is possibly TRBD1 (5 bases). V was clipped by 4 bases and J by 0 bases, with 9 bases between them. Germline V gene lookup returns CDR1 KGHSH and CDR2 LQKENI. The CDR3 is made up of 14 amino acids. The CDR3 protein is CASSLDRLNTEAFF. CDR3 in DNA: TGTGCCAGCTCACTCGACAGATTGAACACTGAAGCTTTCTTT.

The chain uses TRBV18 and TRBJ1-1; TRBD1 matches at 9 bases. There are 14 residues in the CDR3. CDR1 KGHSH and CDR2 LQKENI come from the germline V gene. Germline trimming cut 0 bases from V and 8 bases from J; bases unmatched to any gene: 4. Here the CDR3 reads CASSPPNRGREAFF. CDR3 nucleotides: TGTGCCAGCTCACCACCCAACAGGGGGCGAGAAGCTTTCTTT.

The chain is built from TRBV20-1 and TRBJ1-1; 9 bases fit TRBD1. CDR1 and CDR2 from the germline V gene are DFQATT and SNEGSKA (reference sequence). CDR3 length: 13 amino acids. Losses at the gene ends were 3 bases for V and 7 bases for J; bases not matched to a gene: 6. DNA for the CDR3: TGCAGTGCTAGTAGACAGGGGGGTCTTGAAGCTTTCTTT. This translates into CSASRQGGLEAFF.

The rearrangement joins TRBV4-3 to TRBJ2-5; 9 bases align to TRBD2. Germline CDR1 reads LGHNA; CDR2 reads YSLEER. Losses at the gene ends were 2 bases for V and 1 base for J; bases not matched to a gene: 8. The CDR3 contains 17 residues. Here the CDR3 reads CASSQLSGGGGQETQYF. The CDR3 nucleotides read TGCGCCAGCAGCCAACTTTCTGGCGGGGGGGGCCAAGAGACCCAGTACTTC.

This clone was seen a handful of times. The chain employs TRBV2 and TRBJ1-5, with TRBD1 identical over 12 bases. The CDR3 runs to 15 residues. CDR1 and CDR2 (germline): SNHLY, FYNNEI. V was pared by 4 bases and J by 5 bases, with 3 bases of the junction left unmatched. DNA of the CDR3: TGTGCCAGCAGTGGGGACAGGGGGCTTTATCAGCCCCAGCATTTT. Translated, it gives CASSGDRGLYQPQHF.

In this sample, this clone turned up a few times. The chain recombines TRBV19 with TRBJ2-1; no clear D gene. The CDR3 has 15 amino acids. V was trimmed by 0 bases and J by 2 bases, leaving 8 bases between them. Germline V gene data show CDR1 as LNHDA and CDR2 as SQIVND (reference sequence). The CDR3 DNA follows: TGTGCCAGTAGTATAGAGGAGAACCCCTACAATGAGCAGTTCTTC. Its protein product is CASSIEENPYNEQFF.

The chain couples TRBV5-8 to TRBJ2-2; 8 nucleotides align to TRBD1. Trimming removed 2 bases from V and 6 bases from J; junction bases left unmatched: 6. Germline V lookup: CDR1 SGHTS, CDR2 YDEGEE. This CDR3 is 15 amino acids long. The CDR3 DNA is TGTGCCAGCAGCTTCGGACAGGGAGTAGCCGGGGAGCTGTTTTTT. Translated, it gives CASSFGQGVAGELFF.

V usage is TRBV28 and J usage is TRBJ1-2; D is perhaps TRBD1 (6 bases). The CDR3 has 14 residues. Deletions cut 6 bases from V and 1 base from J, with 12 bases between. The germline V gene has CDR1 MDHEN and CDR2 SYDVKM. For the CDR3, the DNA is TGTGCCAGCAGACAGGGTGGGGGTAACTATGGCTACACCTTC. Amino acids: CASRQGGGNYGYTF.

The chain has TRBV2 and TRBJ2-1; 9 nucleotides match TRBD2. V dropped 4 bases and J dropped 9; count of bases not matched to a gene: 7. In germline, CDR1 is SNHLY, CDR2 FYNNEI. This CDR3 is 14 amino acids long. The chain's CDR3 is CASSGGRARFEQFF. The CDR3 coding sequence is TGTGCCAGCAGTGGCGGGAGGGCCAGGTTTGAGCAGTTCTTC.